Here is one T cell receptor beta chain with its context. The antigen is not known. CDR1 SGHRS and CDR2 YFSETQ come from the germline V gene. This CDR3 has 14 amino acids. The V and J ends lost 1 base and 4 bases respectively, with 10 bases between them. This record comes from a study of blood T cells in healthy people across ages. Broader study findings: Fewer expanded clones and more diversity marked long-lived versus aged donors. Researchers said unsorted PBMCs prevented a conclusive naive versus antigen-experienced comparison.

A second about 6 to 12 cycle PCR used barcoded and J-beta primers. Each cDNA molecule, via a template-switch adaptor with 12 random nucleotides, was tagged. Each CDR3 protein is one row after TCRdb ran MiXCR on the 5' RACE reads. The sample lists roughly 700,000 distinct CDR3 sequences, about 52% occurring once. The sequence came from a woman between 55 and 75 years old in good health. The rearrangement uses TRBV5-1 and TRBJ2-3, with D unclear. The specimen sequenced was blood. The CDR3 DNA reads TGCGCCAGCAGCTTGTTTTCGGCATCAGATACGCAGTATTTT. This translates into CASSLFSASDTQYF.